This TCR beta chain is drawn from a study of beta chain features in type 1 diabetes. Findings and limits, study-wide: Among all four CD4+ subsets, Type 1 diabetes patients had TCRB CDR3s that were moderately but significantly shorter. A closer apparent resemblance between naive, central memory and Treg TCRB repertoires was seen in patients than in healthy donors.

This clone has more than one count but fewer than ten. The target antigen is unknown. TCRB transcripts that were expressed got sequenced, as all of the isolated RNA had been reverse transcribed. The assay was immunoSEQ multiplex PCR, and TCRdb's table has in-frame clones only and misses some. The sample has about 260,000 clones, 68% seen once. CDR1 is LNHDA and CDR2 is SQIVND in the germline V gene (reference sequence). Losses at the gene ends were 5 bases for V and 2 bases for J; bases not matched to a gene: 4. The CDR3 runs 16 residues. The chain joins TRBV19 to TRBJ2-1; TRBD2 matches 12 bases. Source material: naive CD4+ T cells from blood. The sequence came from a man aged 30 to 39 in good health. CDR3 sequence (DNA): TGTGCCAGTAGTGAGACTAGCGGGAGCCCCTACAATGAGCAGTTCTTC. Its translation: CASSETSGSPYNEQFF.